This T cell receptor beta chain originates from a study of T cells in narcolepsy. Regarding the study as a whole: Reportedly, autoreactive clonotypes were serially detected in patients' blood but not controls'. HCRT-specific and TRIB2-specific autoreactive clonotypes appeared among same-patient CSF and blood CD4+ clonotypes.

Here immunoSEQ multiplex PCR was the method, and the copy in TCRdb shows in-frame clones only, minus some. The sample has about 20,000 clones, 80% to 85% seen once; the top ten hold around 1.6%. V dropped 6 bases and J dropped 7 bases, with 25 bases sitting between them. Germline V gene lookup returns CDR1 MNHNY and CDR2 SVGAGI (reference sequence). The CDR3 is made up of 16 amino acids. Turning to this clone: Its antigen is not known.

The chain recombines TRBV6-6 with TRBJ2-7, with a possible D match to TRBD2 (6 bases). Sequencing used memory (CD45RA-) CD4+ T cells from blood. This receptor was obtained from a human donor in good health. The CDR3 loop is CASSQSESRGLAEQYF. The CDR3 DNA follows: TGTGCCAGCAGCCAATCTGAGTCCCGGGGACTTGCTGAGCAGTACTTC.